This TCR beta chain was found in a study of Graves' ophthalmopathy and Graves' hyperthyroidism (dated by TCRdb to the late 2010s). Study-wide context: Peripheral blood was collected at initial diagnosis, before any treatment. The study used signatures of the TCR beta repertoire to tell Graves' ophthalmopathy apart from Graves' hyperthyroidism and to predict which patients would progress to ophthalmopathy. The 90 to 100 discovery patients were randomly divided into training and test sets at a 7:3 ratio. An independent validation cohort comprised some 19 hyperthyroidism patients and 15 to 17 patients who later progressed from hyperthyroidism to ophthalmopathy. Following sample collection, hyperthyroidism patients were given methimazole at a starting dose of 30 mg daily, and ophthalmopathy patients were given high-dose intravenous methylprednisolone. To explore V-J signatures distinguishing ophthalmopathy from hyperthyroidism, a discovery set of under 110 patients (43 ophthalmopathy, some 55 stable hyperthyroidism) was enrolled. In total, 120 to 150 blood samples were TCR-sequenced: approximately 42 ophthalmopathy, over 70 hyperthyroidism and some 17 hyperthyroidism-to-ophthalmopathy patients. In roughly six hyperthyroidism patients, T-cell repertoires of thyroid tissue and blood were compared.

Including cysteine and phenylalanine, the CDR3 has 15 amino acids. CDR3 DNA is the only sequence kept; it has 45 bases, read in frame from the first base. CDR1 and CDR2 were assigned from the germline V gene as SGHTA and FQGNSA. Clipping removes 0 bases from V and 4 bases from J, with 0 as the unmatched junction base count. For this clonotype: There is no known antigen for this receptor. Base-call qualities are not available, and no considerably larger clone is one nucleotide away.

The full study reports these points: No statistical method was used to predetermine the sample size, and group allocation was not hidden from the investigators. In cross-validation, the 13-signature model distinguished ophthalmopathy from stable hyperthyroidism with roughly 90% sensitivity and around 81% specificity, and in the test set the corresponding values were roughly 80% and 76%. In validation, the model predicted ophthalmopathy progression with 55% to 71% sensitivity and 72.22% specificity; approximately 12 predicted patients were CT-confirmed with GO in a median of approximately six months. Among expanded thyroid clonotypes with frequency above 0.001, most also showed up in blood, which suggests that blood repertoires may reflect the thyroid immune response.

TCR beta CDR3 regions were amplified from RNA transcripts for repertoire sequencing. HTBI primers and the Qiagen OneStep RT-PCR kit were used in a first-round RT-PCR, which was followed by a second-round multiplex PCR, size selection and purification. Libraries were sequenced on an Illumina HiSeq2000 using paired-end 100 bp reads. The authors' analysis ran thus. SOAPnuke was used for read processing, and reads with adapters, uncalled bases, a mean Phred below 15, or no exact constant-primer or identifier match were discarded. High-quality paired reads were merged with COPE v1.2.5. Clonotypes were defined as unique nucleotide sequences and were aligned to IMGT TRB V, D and J references using MiTCR v1.1. The analysis was limited to V-J combinations with a frequency above 0.0001, which together covered over 98% of repertoires. For each V-J combination, a TCR clonal expansion and chaos score was defined as the ratio of F50 clonal expansion to chaos observed in the TCRdist matrix. Welch's t-statistics and random forest were used to reduce the features to some 13 V-J combinations, which were then used as input to a naive Bayes classifier. Thyroid-blood repertoire similarity was quantified with the Morisita-Horn index. TCRdb's own reprocessing of the public reads used fastp at Q25 and MiXCR and kept productive beta chains. Here each entry gathers all rows of one CDR3 protein and keeps the most common genes and DNA. It is TCRdb's table, rather than the study itself, that gives the V and J calls and clone size. In this sample the table shows a few hundred thousand distinct CDR3 sequences, about 16% of which occur a single time. In total, the top ten clones hold approximately 7% of the sample.

Hyperthyroidism was considered stable if no progression to ophthalmopathy occurred within 18 months of follow-up. The hyperthyroidism patients were 18 to 65 years old and newly diagnosed, with a disease duration of less than 2 months. Patients with other autoimmune diseases, uncontrolled infections, pregnancy or lactation were excluded. Diagnosis was based on clinical symptoms, serum thyroxine, TRAb, thyroid ultrasound and orbital computed tomography. PBMCs were isolated from about 10 ml of fresh peripheral blood by Ficoll-Paque density gradient centrifugation. Total RNA was extracted with Trizol reagent and quality-checked on an Agilent 2100 Bioanalyzer.

The source is a woman aged 18-29 years with stable Graves' hyperthyroidism. Donor details come from another sample of the same person, matched by shared clones. Rearrangement joined TRBV7-2 to TRBJ2-5; 12 junctional bases match TRBD2. The sample was peripheral blood. CDR3 loop: CASSLAGLAGETQYF. The sequenced DNA is TGTGCCAGCAGCTTAGCGGGACTAGCGGGAGAGACCCAGTACTTC.